Below, one T cell receptor (beta chain) is given with its context. The antigen is undetermined. PCR was performed a second time for 7 to 11 cycles using a sample-barcoded 5' primer and a J-beta primer mix. Sequencing recovered at least 2.5 million CDR3-containing paired-end reads from each sample. TCRdb ran MiXCR on the 5' RACE reads and lists one entry per CDR3 protein. Among about 2 million distinct CDR3 sequences listed, 40% to 55% were seen once. This sample was included in a study of blood T cells in healthy people across ages. The CDR3 is made up of 18 amino acids. Trimming removed 6 bases at V and 1 base at J, with 27 bases between. Per the germline V gene, CDR1 is DFQATT and CDR2 is SNEGSKA (reference sequence). Findings and limits, study-wide: With donor CMV status unknown, expanded clonotype changes were possibly confounded. Measured against age, TCR beta diversity per million T cells decreased in a roughly linear manner.

Caucasian individuals from Russia who were healthy and aged roughly 6 to 95 acted as donors. V gene TRBV20-1 combines with J gene TRBJ1-1, with a weak D call TRBD1 (6 bases). This clonotype originated in a woman in her 40s in good health. Sample: blood. Here the CDR3 reads CSARSPLSFHRANTEAFF. For the CDR3, the DNA is TGCAGTGCCAGATCCCCACTGAGTTTCCACAGGGCGAACACTGAAGCTTTCTTT.